This T cell receptor (beta chain) was observed in a study of T cell responses to AZD1222 COVID-19 vaccine. Findings of the study overall: Among AZD1222 vaccinees, only six were seropositive at baseline. There were mostly white British donors and more females than males, and clonal diversity was possibly underestimated. Across the whole spike, CD4 TCRs peaked at regions 160-218 and 743-854. The breadth and depth of Spike-specific TCRs increased once two AZD1222 doses had been given.

As for this clone: The antigen is unknown.

The protocol was immunoSEQ multiplex PCR, while the TCRdb copy is restricted to in-frame clones and leaves out a portion. The data show around 92,000 clones, 91% seen once. Trimming stripped 2 bases from V and 8 bases from J, with 20 bases between. Germline V lookup: CDR1 KGHDR, CDR2 SFDVKD. The CDR3 has 17 residues. The V call is TRBV24-1, the J call TRBJ2-2, with a tentative D call TRBD2 (5 bases). Sequences were derived from peripheral blood, sampled on day 0 of AZD1222 vaccination. This receptor was taken from an adult in good health. CDR3 coding DNA: TGTGCCACCAGTGATTCCCGGCAGTCTCCCACGGGAGGGGAGCTGTTTTTT. This codes for CATSDSRQSPTGGELFF.